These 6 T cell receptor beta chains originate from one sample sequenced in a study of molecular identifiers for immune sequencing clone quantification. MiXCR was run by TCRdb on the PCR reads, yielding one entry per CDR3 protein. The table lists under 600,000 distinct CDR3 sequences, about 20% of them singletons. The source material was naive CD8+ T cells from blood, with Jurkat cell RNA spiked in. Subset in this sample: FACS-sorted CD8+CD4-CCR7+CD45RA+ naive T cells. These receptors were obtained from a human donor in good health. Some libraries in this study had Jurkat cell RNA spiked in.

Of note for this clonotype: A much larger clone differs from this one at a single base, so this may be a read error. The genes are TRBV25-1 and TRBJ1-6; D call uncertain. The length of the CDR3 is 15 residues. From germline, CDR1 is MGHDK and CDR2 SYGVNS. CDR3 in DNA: TGTGCCAGCAGTGAAGGACTCGGAGCCGGCTCACCCCCCCACTTT. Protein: CASSEGLGAGSPPHF.

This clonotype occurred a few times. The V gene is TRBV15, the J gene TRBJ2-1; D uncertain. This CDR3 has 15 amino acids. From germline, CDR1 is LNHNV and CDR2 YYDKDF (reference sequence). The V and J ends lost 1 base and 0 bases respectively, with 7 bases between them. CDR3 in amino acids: CATSRGGSSYNEQFF. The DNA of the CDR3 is TGTGCCACCAGCAGAGGAGGAAGCTCCTACAATGAGCAGTTCTTC.

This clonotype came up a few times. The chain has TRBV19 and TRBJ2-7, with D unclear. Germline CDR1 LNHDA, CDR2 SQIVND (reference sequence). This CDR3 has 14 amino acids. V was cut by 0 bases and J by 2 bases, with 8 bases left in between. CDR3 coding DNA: TGTGCCAGTAGTATAGACACTTCTCCCTACGAGCAGTACTTC. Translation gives CASSIDTSPYEQYF.

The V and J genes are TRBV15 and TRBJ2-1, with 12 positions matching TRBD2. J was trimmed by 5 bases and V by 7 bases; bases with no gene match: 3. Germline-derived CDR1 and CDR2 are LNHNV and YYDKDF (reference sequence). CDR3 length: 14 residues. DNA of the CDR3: TGTGCCACCACGGCTAGCGGGAGGGACAATGAGCAGTTCTTC. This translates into CATTASGRDNEQFF.

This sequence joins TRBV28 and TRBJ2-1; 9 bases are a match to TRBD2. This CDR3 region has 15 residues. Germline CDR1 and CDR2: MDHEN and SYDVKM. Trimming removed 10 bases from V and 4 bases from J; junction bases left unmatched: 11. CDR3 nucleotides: TGTGCCACCTACAAAGGGACTAGCAAATACAATGAGCAGTTCTTC. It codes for CATYKGTSKYNEQFF.

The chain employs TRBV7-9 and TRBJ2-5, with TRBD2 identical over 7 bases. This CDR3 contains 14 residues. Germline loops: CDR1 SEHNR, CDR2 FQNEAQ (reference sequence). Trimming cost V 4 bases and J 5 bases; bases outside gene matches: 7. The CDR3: CASSSTSAVETQYF. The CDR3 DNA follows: TGTGCCAGCAGCTCTACTAGCGCGGTGGAGACCCAGTACTTC.